These 11 T cell receptor beta chains were all obtained from the same sample, sequenced in a study of identical twins. TCRdb analysed the 5' RACE reads with MiXCR anew, one entry per CDR3 protein. The table lists approximately 300,000 distinct CDR3 sequences, roughly 9% of them singletons. These data were also reused for a study on yellow fever vaccine responses in identical twins.

Sequencing was carried out using CD8+ T cells sorted from blood. The receptors originated from a woman under 30 in good health.

This clonotype was detected only a few times. The chain couples TRBV24-1 to TRBJ2-3; 8 positions match TRBD2. The germline CDR1 and CDR2 sequences are KGHDR and SFDVKD. The CDR3 length is 17 residues. V lost 4 bases, J lost 0 bases, and 8 bases stayed unmatched. This CDR3 reads CATSEQIAGPSTDTQYF. CDR3 in DNA: TGTGCCACCAGTGAACAAATAGCGGGACCTAGCACAGATACGCAGTATTTT.

The genes are TRBV3-1 and TRBJ2-7; the match to TRBD1 covers 7 bases. This CDR3 has 15 residues. Germline values: CDR1 LGHDT, CDR2 YNNKEL (reference sequence). J was trimmed by 2 bases and V by 4 bases; bases with no gene match: 8. CDR3 sequence: CASSPRPGQTYEQYF. As DNA, the CDR3 is TGTGCCAGCAGCCCCCGCCCGGGACAGACCTACGAGCAGTACTTC.

This clonotype was observed at least ten times. The V gene is TRBV29-1, the J gene TRBJ2-5; D assignment may be TRBD1 or TRBD2 (5 bases each). CDR1 is SQVTM, CDR2 ANQGSEA, per germline. With 0 bases removed from V and 3 bases from J, the gap between germline ends came to 23 bases. This CDR3 has 18 residues. The CDR3 DNA sequence: TGCAGCGTTGAAGATCTTTCGACTGGGTATGGGGGAAAAGAGACCCAGTACTTC. This codes for CSVEDLSTGYGGKETQYF. Based on the CDR3 plus reference TRBV29-1 and TRBJ2-5, the full variable domain is SAVISQKPSRDICQRGTSLTIQCQVDSQVTMMFWYRQQPGQSLTLIATANQGSEATYESGFVIDKFPISRPNLTFSTLTVSNMSPEDSSIYLCSVEDLSTGYGGKETQYFGPGTRLLVL.

This clonotype was seen at least ten times. The chain uses TRBV6-6 and TRBJ1-2, with 7 bases that match TRBD1. The germline CDR1 and CDR2 sequences are MNHNY and SVGAGI (reference sequence). Trimming cost V 8 bases and J 8 bases; bases outside gene matches: 5. The CDR3 is 11 residues long. The CDR3 is CASEGTAGYTF. The CDR3, as DNA: TGTGCCAGCGAAGGGACAGCCGGCTACACCTTC.

Comment on this clonotype: At one of its ends the junction is not consistent with the germline gene, which may arise from a read error. The rearrangement joins TRBV6-5 to TRBJ2-7; 11 bases are shared with TRBD2. The germline V gene has CDR1 MNHEY and CDR2 SVGAGI. The CDR3 totals 15 residues. This CDR3 is CASSSIDLAGGLFHF. CDR3 sequence (DNA): TGTGCCAGCAGTTCCATCGACCTAGCGGGGGGCCTGTTCCACTTC.

This clonotype has a count of ten or more. The V gene is TRBV6-4, the J gene TRBJ2-3, with 8 bases identical to TRBD2. Trimming at V came to 6 bases and at J to 2 bases, leaving 7 bases not matched to a gene. Per the germline V gene, CDR1 is MRHNA and CDR2 is SNTAGT. The length of the CDR3 is 15 residues. As DNA, the CDR3 is TGTGCCAGCAGACGGGGGGGCGTCGACACAGATACGCAGTATTTT. It specifies CASRRGGVDTDTQYF.

This clonotype came up many times. The genes are TRBV4-1 and TRBJ2-3; possible D gene TRBD1, 6 bases. This CDR3 contains 16 residues. Deletions cut 4 bases from V and 3 bases from J, with 17 bases between. Germline V gene sequence: CDR1 MGHRA, CDR2 YSYEKL. The CDR3 is CASSPTGLMVTDTQYF. In DNA form, the CDR3 reads TGCGCCAGCAGCCCAACAGGGTTAATGGTGACAGATACGCAGTATTTT.

The chain employs TRBV7-8 and TRBJ2-3; 13 bases map to TRBD2. V lost 5 bases, J lost 5 bases, and 10 bases stayed unmatched. The CDR3 covers 17 residues. Looked up from germline, CDR1 is SGHVS and CDR2 is FQNEAQ. CDR3 DNA: TGTGCCAGCAGCACCCCCGGGACTAGCGGGACGAGAGATACGCAGTATTTT. This translates into CASSTPGTSGTRDTQYF.

The CDR3 nucleotides read TGTGCCAGCAGCTTTAATCCCGGACACCAAGAGACCCAGTACTTC. Amino acid sequence: CASSFNPGHQETQYF. The J gene is TRBJ2-5, the V gene TRBV7-6; no firm D call. Germline V gene data show CDR1 as SGHVS and CDR2 as FNYEAQ. The V and J ends lost 3 bases and 0 bases respectively, with 11 bases between them. The CDR3 length is 15 residues.

This clonotype showed up just a few times. This chain connects TRBV6-5 to TRBJ2-2, with TRBD2 matching over 9 bases. The ends lost 3 bases at V and 7 bases at J; junction bases unmatched: 9. The V gene's germline CDR1 is MNHEY and CDR2 SVGAGI. The CDR3 is 16 amino acids. For the CDR3, the DNA is TGTGCCAGCAGTTATTCGGTGGGGACTAGCATCGGGGAGCTGTTTTTT. Translating gives CASSYSVGTSIGELFF.

Comments on this clonotype: This sequence may be a read error, since a much larger clone differs from it by one base. The rearrangement uses TRBV6-5 and TRBJ2-1; TRBD2 matches at 8 bases. This CDR3 contains 19 residues. Germline V gene data show CDR1 as MNHEY and CDR2 as SVGAGI. J gave up 8 bases and V 2 bases, and 20 bases lay outside the gene matches. CDR3 DNA sequence: TGTGCCAGCAGTTACCCGTCAAACCCCGCTGCGGAAGCGGGGGATGAGCAGTTCTTC. It encodes CASSYPSNPAAEAGDEQFF.